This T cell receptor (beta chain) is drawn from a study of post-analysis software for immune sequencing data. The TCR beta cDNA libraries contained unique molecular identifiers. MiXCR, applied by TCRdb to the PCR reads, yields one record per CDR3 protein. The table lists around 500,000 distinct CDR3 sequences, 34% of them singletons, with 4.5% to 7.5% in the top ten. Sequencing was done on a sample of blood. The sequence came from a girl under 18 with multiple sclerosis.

The CDR3 is CASSLTGPFEGRQFF. As DNA, the CDR3 is TGTGCCAGCAGCCTGACCGGGCCCTTCGAAGGTAGGCAGTTCTTC. J is TRBJ2-1 and V is TRBV7-9, with D unresolved. The CDR3 spans 15 residues. Germline CDR1 is SEHNR and CDR2 is FQNEAQ (reference sequence). Trimming shortened V by 5 bases and J by 12 bases, and 23 bases separated the two germline ends.